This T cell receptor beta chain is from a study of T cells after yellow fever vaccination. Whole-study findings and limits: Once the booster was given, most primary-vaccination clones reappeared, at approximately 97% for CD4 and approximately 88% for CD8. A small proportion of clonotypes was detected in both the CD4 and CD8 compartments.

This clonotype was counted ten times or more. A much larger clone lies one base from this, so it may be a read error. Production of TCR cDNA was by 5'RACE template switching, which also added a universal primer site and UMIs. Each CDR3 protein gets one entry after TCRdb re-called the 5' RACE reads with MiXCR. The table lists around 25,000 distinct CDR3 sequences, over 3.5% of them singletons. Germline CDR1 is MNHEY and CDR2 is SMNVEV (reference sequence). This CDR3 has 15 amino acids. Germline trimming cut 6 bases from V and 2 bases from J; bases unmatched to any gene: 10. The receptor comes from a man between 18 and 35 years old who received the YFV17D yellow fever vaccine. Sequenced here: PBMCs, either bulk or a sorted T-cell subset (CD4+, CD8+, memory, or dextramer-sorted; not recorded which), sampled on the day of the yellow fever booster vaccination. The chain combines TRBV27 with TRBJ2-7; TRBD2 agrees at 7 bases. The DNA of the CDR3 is TGTGCCAGCAGCCACTGGGGGGGTACGCCCTACGAGCAGTACTTC. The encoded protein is CASSHWGGTPYEQYF.